The 18 T cell receptor beta chains given below trace back to one sample, sequenced in a study of PD-L1 blockade in urothelial cancer. Profiling relied on immunoSEQ multiplex PCR, and the TCRdb table lists in-frame clones only, not all of them. The table shows fewer than 65,000 clones, with around 80% occurring only once. Specified time point: pretreatment peripheral blood. Specimen: PBMCs, collected around atezolizumab (anti-PD-L1) treatment. The receptors were gathered from a man aged 70 or older with urothelial cancer.

The J gene is TRBJ1-5, the V gene TRBV5-8, with D hard to call. CDR1 and CDR2 (germline): SGHTS, YDEGEE. The germline V and J ends were trimmed by 2 bases and 2 bases, with 5 bases remaining between them. The CDR3 length is 13 residues. The CDR3 DNA is TGTGCCAGCAGCTTACGGGGCAATCAGCCCCAGCATTTT. Translated, it gives CASSLRGNQPQHF.

V gene TRBV5-1 combines with J gene TRBJ2-1; D is perhaps TRBD1 (6 bases). Germline V gene lookup returns CDR1 SGHRS and CDR2 YFSETQ. V was cut by 3 bases and J by 5 bases, with 12 bases left in between. The CDR3 is 14 residues long. The CDR3, as DNA: TGCGCCAGCAGCTACGGGACATCCAACAATGAGCAGTTCTTC. Its translation: CASSYGTSNNEQFF. The variable domain in full, completed from reference TRBV5-1 and TRBJ2-1, reads KAGVTQTPRYLIKTRGQQVTLSCSPISGHRSVSWYQQTPGQGLQFLFEYFSETQRNKGNFPGRFSGRQFSNSRSEMNVSTLELGDSALYLCASSYGTSNNEQFFGPGTRLTVL.

This chain uses TRBV29-1 with TRBJ1-3; the D is unclear. CDR3 length: 15 amino acids. In germline, CDR1 is SQVTM, CDR2 ANQGSEA. V dropped 3 bases and J dropped 2 bases, with 14 bases sitting between them. CDR3 residues: CSVDGNEGTGNTIYF. Here the CDR3 DNA reads TGCAGCGTTGATGGAAACGAGGGAACTGGAAACACCATATATTTT.

This chain uses TRBV5-1 with TRBJ1-2, with 8 bases lining up with TRBD1. The CDR3 extends over 13 amino acids. Per the germline V gene, CDR1 is SGHRS and CDR2 is YFSETQ. V shed 4 bases, J shed 6 bases, and the junction held 5 bases outside the gene matches. In DNA form, the CDR3 reads TGCGCCAGCAGCGACAGGGGCCTTGATGGCTACACCTTC. This codes for CASSDRGLDGYTF.

This chain links TRBV11-1 with TRBJ2-5; the D gene is possibly TRBD2 (6 bases). Trimming took 1 base from V and 7 from J, leaving 25 bases between them. Germline CDR1 is SGHAT and CDR2 is FQDESV (reference sequence). The CDR3 runs 18 residues. The CDR3 is CASSLDAVSGTLGGTQYF. In nucleotides, the CDR3 is TGTGCCAGCAGCTTAGATGCGGTTTCAGGGACTTTGGGGGGGACCCAGTACTTC. Combining the CDR3 with reference TRBV11-1 and TRBJ2-5 gives the whole variable domain EAEVAQSPRYKITEKSQAVAFWCDPISGHATLYWYRQILGQGPELLVQFQDESVVDDSQLPKDRFSAERLKGVDSTLKIQPAELGDSAMYLCASSLDAVSGTLGGTQYFGPGTRLLVL.

The chain employs TRBV19 and TRBJ1-5, with 7 bases that match TRBD1. This CDR3 spans 14 amino acids. V dropped 6 bases and J dropped 0; count of bases not matched to a gene: 2. The germline CDR1 and CDR2 sequences are LNHDA and SQIVND (reference sequence). CDR3 in amino acids: CASRTGDSNQPQHF. In nucleotides, the CDR3 is TGTGCCAGTAGAACAGGGGATAGCAATCAGCCCCAGCATTTT.

The chain recombines TRBV9 with TRBJ2-1; 14 bases fit TRBD2. V lost 3 bases and J lost 7; bases outside the gene matches: 6. This CDR3 region has 16 residues. Germline V gene sequence: CDR1 SGDLS, CDR2 YYNGEE. The CDR3 region is CASSGTTSGGGNEQFF. CDR3 DNA sequence: TGTGCCAGCAGCGGAACGACTAGCGGGGGGGGGAATGAGCAGTTCTTC.

This clone has only a few counts. This chain joins TRBV6-5 and TRBJ1-1; unclear D gene. Germline CDR1 reads MNHEY; CDR2 reads SVGAGI. The CDR3 is 13 amino acids. V was pared by 6 bases and J by 4 bases, with 12 bases between. Here the CDR3 reads CASSRPEGTEAFF. CDR3 coding DNA: TGTGCCAGCAGCCGACCGGAGGGCACTGAAGCTTTCTTT.

This chain links TRBV4-1 with TRBJ2-2; no clear D gene. V was trimmed by 4 bases and J by 6 bases, leaving 9 bases between them. Germline CDR1 reads MGHRA; CDR2 reads YSYEKL. This CDR3 is built from 13 residues. The CDR3: CASSRRGSGELFF. CDR3 DNA sequence: TGCGCCAGCAGCCGCAGAGGTTCCGGGGAGCTGTTTTTT.

The chain has TRBV7-2 and TRBJ1-1, with TRBD1 matching over 10 bases. The CDR3 sequence is 16 residues long. CDR1 is SGHTA and CDR2 is FQGNSA in the germline V gene. V dropped 2 bases and J dropped 5; count of bases not matched to a gene: 8. Written as DNA, the CDR3 is TGTGCCAGCAGCTTAAGTCCCTGGGACAGGGGTACTGAAGCTTTCTTT. Protein: CASSLSPWDRGTEAFF. The complete variable domain, with remaining parts taken from reference TRBV7-2 and TRBJ1-1, reads GAGVSQSPSNKVTEKGKDVELRCDPISGHTALYWYRQSLGQGLEFLIYFQGNSAPDKSGLPSDRFSAERTGGSVSTLTIQRTQQEDSAVYLCASSLSPWDRGTEAFFGQGTRLTVV.

The chain links TRBV29-1 to TRBJ2-3; D might be TRBD1 (6 bases). The CDR3 is 13 amino acids. Germline-derived CDR1 and CDR2 are SQVTM and ANQGSEA. Trimming took off 5 bases at V and 4 bases at J, with 13 bases between the two ends. In DNA form, the CDR3 reads TGCAGCGTTCCCAAACAGGGCCCAGATACGCAGTATTTT. Its protein product is CSVPKQGPDTQYF.

The chain couples TRBV6-5 to TRBJ2-3, with D maybe TRBD1 (5 bases). Germline CDR1 is MNHEY and CDR2 is SVGAGI. The V end was cut by 7 bases, the J end by 6 bases, with 14 bases between. The CDR3 has 13 amino acids. CDR3: CASTGRKGDTQYF. CDR3 nucleotides: TGTGCCAGCACCGGCAGAAAGGGGGATACGCAGTATTTT.

The chain combines TRBV19 with TRBJ1-2; TRBD1 agrees at 7 bases. CDR3 size: 18 residues. Germline loops: CDR1 LNHDA, CDR2 SQIVND (reference sequence). The trim removed 6 bases at V and 2 bases at J, leaving 18 bases unmatched. The CDR3 DNA reads as TGTGCCAGTAGCGGGGACAGCCGCTCTCCAACGGCCAACTATGGCTACACCTTC. Protein product: CASSGDSRSPTANYGYTF.

The chain carries TRBV30 and TRBJ1-1; D is ambiguous. The CDR3 totals 14 residues. V was shortened by 3 bases and J by 5 bases, with 16 bases between the two germline ends. Per the germline V gene, CDR1 is GTSNPN and CDR2 is SVGIG (reference sequence). In DNA form, the CDR3 reads TGTGCCTGGAGCTCCGGGGTTAAAGGGACTGAAGCTTTCTTT. Translating it yields CAWSSGVKGTEAFF.

The chain is built from TRBV5-1 and TRBJ2-1; 9 nucleotides match TRBD2. This CDR3 contains 15 residues. Germline V gene sequence: CDR1 SGHRS, CDR2 YFSETQ. V shed 3 bases, J shed 8 bases, and the junction held 9 bases outside the gene matches. CDR3 DNA sequence: TGCGCCAGCAGCTCTTCCGGGACTAGCTCCGATGAGCAGTTCTTC. This encodes CASSSSGTSSDEQFF.

The chain couples TRBV28 to TRBJ2-4; possible D gene TRBD1, 8 bases. The ends were cut back, 5 bases at V and 8 bases at J, with 16 bases in the middle. The CDR3 totals 14 residues. Germline-derived CDR1 and CDR2 are MDHEN and SYDVKM. CDR3 in amino acids: CASSPQQGGDIQYF. CDR3 coding DNA: TGTGCCAGCAGTCCACAACAGGGGGGGGACATTCAGTACTTC. Full variable domain (remainder filled in from reference TRBV28 and TRBJ2-4): DVKVTQSSRYLVKRTGEKVFLECVQDMDHENMFWYRQDPGLGLRLIYFSYDVKMKEKGDIPEGYSVSREKKERFSLILESASTNQTSMYLCASSPQQGGDIQYFGAGTRLSVL.

The genes are TRBV5-4 and TRBJ1-2, with a tentative D call TRBD1 (6 bases). The CDR3 is made up of 15 amino acids. Per germline, CDR1 SGHNT and CDR2 YYREEE (reference sequence). Trimming pared 4 bases from V and 7 bases from J, leaving 20 bases between. Here the CDR3 reads CASSARYREGGGYTF. The CDR3 coding sequence is TGTGCCAGCAGCGCGAGGTACAGGGAAGGCGGTGGCTACACCTTC.

The V call is TRBV19, the J call TRBJ2-5; 9 bases map to TRBD2. This CDR3 has 14 amino acids. Losses at the gene ends were 5 bases for V and 4 bases for J; bases not matched to a gene: 5. Germline CDR1 LNHDA, CDR2 SQIVND (reference sequence). CDR3 in DNA: TGTGCCAGTAGTCCGGGACTAGCCTCAGAGACCCAGTACTTC. Encoded protein: CASSPGLASETQYF. Looking up the rest from reference TRBV19 and TRBJ2-5 gives the full variable domain: DGGITQSPKYLFRKEGQNVTLSCEQNLNHDAMYWYRQDPGQGLRLIYYSQIVNDFQKGDIAEGYSVSREKKESFPLTVTSAQKNPTAFYLCASSPGLASETQYFGPGTRLLVL.